This note documents a single T cell receptor beta chain sequence. This sample is drawn from a study of cytomegalovirus exposure and HLA in healthy donors. Trimming removed 5 bases from V and 3 bases from J, with 16 bases in between. CDR3 length equals 16 residues. The V gene's germline CDR1 is LNHNV and CDR2 YYDKDF (reference sequence). PCR involved 60 Vbeta and 13 Jbeta primers. This table comes from immunoSEQ multiplex PCR, and its TCRdb copy is limited to in-frame clones, with some not included. Seen in this sample are about 39,000 clones; the ten most common clones hold 2.5% to 3.5%. Sequencing was carried out using PBMCs. The receptor comes from a woman aged 25 to 39 in good health and CMV-seropositive. The chain joins TRBV15 to TRBJ1-4; D perhaps matches TRBD1 (6 bases). The CDR3 sequence is CATSRRSRGSNEKLFF. The CDR3 DNA is TGTGCCACCAGCCGCAGGAGCAGGGGCTCTAATGAAAAACTGTTTTTT.